This T cell receptor beta chain is drawn from a study of HIV-infected patients and healthy controls. Notes on the study in general: The authors saw processing only sixteen HIV-infected individuals as a major limitation on generality. CMV-associated CDR3s mostly grew nonsignificantly during therapy, while HIV-associated CDR3s declined significantly.

This clonotype is deemed medium-sized. No antigen is known for it. Follow-up blood was drawn about 14 weeks, roughly three months, after antiretroviral therapy began. The repertoire came from unfractionated whole blood and reflected all unsorted peripheral T cells. Germline V gene lookup returns CDR1 SEHNR and CDR2 FQNEAQ (reference sequence). The germline V and J ends were trimmed by 5 bases and 2 bases, with 13 bases remaining between them. This CDR3 region has 14 residues. Alpha and beta constant-region primers primed reverse transcription of approximately 500 ng RNA. Alpha and beta chain libraries were made separately by chain-specific third strand synthesis with multiplexing indices. TCRdb called the 5' RACE reads again in MiXCR, with one record for every CDR3 protein. The table lists several thousand distinct CDR3 sequences, 6.5% to 7.5% of them singletons, with more than 15% in the top ten.

J is TRBJ2-7 and V is TRBV7-9; a weak D match, TRBD1 (6 bases). The sequence came from an adult with HIV infection. Sequencing was performed on blood, taken during antiretroviral therapy. CDR3 amino acids: CASSGDRSAYEQYF. CDR3 DNA sequence: TGTGCCAGCAGCGGTGACAGGTCCGCCTACGAGCAGTACTTC.